Shown below are 3 T cell receptor beta chains from a single sample sequenced in a study of regulatory T cells in long-lasting Graves disease. Arm-PCR of CDR3 regions with iRepertoire HTBI primers generated TCR beta libraries. TCRdb itself ran the multiplex PCR reads through MiXCR, one entry per CDR3 protein. The sample includes under 250,000 distinct CDR3 sequences, approximately 18% seen only once; the top ten take approximately 12%. Specified time point: newly diagnosed GD, antithyroid drugs for less than 3 months. There was RNA extracted from PBMCs, and the TCR library was made from it. These records were also assigned to another study, of T cells in Graves' hyperthyroidism and ophthalmopathy.

The sequencing here drew on peripheral blood mononuclear cells (PBMCs), taken at new diagnosis, from a patient treated with antithyroid drugs. The receptors stem from a woman aged 25-40 years with Graves disease.

The chain uses TRBV10-2 and TRBJ1-4; D gene ambiguous. Germline values: CDR1 WSHSY, CDR2 SAAADI. V was clipped by 0 bases and J by 7 bases, with 3 bases between them. This CDR3 spans 12 amino acids. CDR3 in amino acids: CASSESTEKLFF. CDR3 in DNA: TGCGCCAGCAGTGAGTCGACTGAAAAACTGTTTTTT.

The V call is TRBV30, the J call TRBJ1-5; unclear D gene. Per the germline V gene, CDR1 is GTSNPN and CDR2 is SVGIG (reference sequence). With 2 bases removed from V and 2 bases from J, the gap between germline ends came to 10 bases. This CDR3 is 14 amino acids long. CDR3 region: CAWSFHGGNQPQHF. DNA for the CDR3: TGTGCCTGGAGTTTTCACGGGGGCAATCAGCCCCAGCATTTT.

This clonotype occurred many times. The chain recombines TRBV10-2 with TRBJ2-7, with unresolved D. Per the germline V gene, CDR1 is WSHSY and CDR2 is SAAADI. There are 11 residues in the CDR3. Trimming removed 4 bases from V and 3 bases from J, with 4 bases in between. The CDR3 DNA reads TGCGCCAGCAGTGTTCACTACGAGCAGTACTTC. This sequence encodes CASSVHYEQYF.